The next 7 T cell receptor beta chains were all read from a single sample in a study of blood T cell repertoires in COVID-19. TCRdb's copy holds only in-frame clones and misses some; the assay was immunoSEQ multiplex PCR. The table has 150,000 to 250,000 clones, roughly four fifths seen once; the top ten hold about an eighth. The sample taken for sequencing was PBMCs or T cells enriched from blood (not recorded which). All receptors derive from a man in his forties or fifties who had recovered from COVID-19.

The CDR3 loop is CASSFLQRGSGTDTQYF. In DNA form, the CDR3 reads TGTGCCAGCAGCTTTCTTCAGCGGGGATCGGGCACAGATACGCAGTATTTT. The chain has TRBV7-9 and TRBJ2-3; 7 nucleotides match TRBD2. J gave up 1 base and V 3 bases, and 10 bases lay outside the gene matches. There are 17 residues in the CDR3. Germline CDR1 is SEHNR and CDR2 is FQNEAQ (reference sequence).

The chain employs TRBV5-5 and TRBJ2-7; no clear D gene. Per the germline V gene, CDR1 is SGHKS and CDR2 is YYEKEE (reference sequence). CDR3 size: 13 residues. Trimming took 0 bases from V and 5 from J, leaving 9 bases between them. CDR3 protein: CASSLAGFNEQYV. In nucleotides, the CDR3 is TGTGCCAGCAGCTTGGCCGGGTTCAACGAGCAGTACGTC.

This rearrangement joins TRBV28 to TRBJ1-6, with 10 bases fitting TRBD1. Germline loops: CDR1 MDHEN, CDR2 SYDVKM. The CDR3 is made up of 14 amino acids. The V and J ends lost 3 bases and 17 bases, in that order; junction bases with no gene match: 10. CDR3 residues: CASSLRDRGGIFHF. For the CDR3, the DNA is TGTGCCAGCAGTTTGAGGGACAGGGGTGGGATTTTCCACTTT. The whole variable domain, filled in from reference TRBV28 and TRBJ1-6, reads DVKVTQSSRYLVKRTGEKVFLECVQDMDHENMFWYRQDPGLGLRLIYFSYDVKMKEKGDIPEGYSVSREKKERFSLILESASTNQTSMYLCASSLRDRGGIFHFGNGTRLTVT.

The chain combines TRBV30 with TRBJ1-5; D gene unclear. Germline CDR1 is GTSNPN and CDR2 is SVGIG (reference sequence). There are 14 residues in the CDR3. Trimming took 0 bases from V and 0 from J, leaving 6 bases between them. The chain's CDR3 is CAWSVQISNQPQHF. CDR3 sequence (DNA): TGTGCCTGGAGTGTACAGATTAGCAATCAGCCCCAGCATTTT.

This chain joins TRBV7-2 and TRBJ1-6; the D gene is possibly TRBD1 (6 bases). CDR3 size: 14 residues. Germline V gene data show CDR1 as SGHTA and CDR2 as FQGNSA. V lost 5 bases and J lost 7, with 12 bases in between. The CDR3 loop reads CASSPTGWNSPLHF. CDR3 sequence (DNA): TGTGCCAGCAGCCCTACAGGGTGGAATTCACCCCTCCACTTT.

The sample holds one count of this clone. The chain joins TRBV7-9 to TRBJ2-2; D gene uncertain. This CDR3 contains 15 residues. The V and J ends lost 5 bases and 0 bases respectively, with 10 bases between them. Germline-derived CDR1 and CDR2 are SEHNR and FQNEAQ (reference sequence). The CDR3 region is CASSPPQTNTGELFF. CDR3 in DNA: TGTGCCAGCAGCCCGCCGCAGACGAACACCGGGGAGCTGTTTTTT.

V and J are TRBV30 and TRBJ2-5, with TRBD2 identical over 7 bases. The CDR3 runs to 12 residues. Germline-derived CDR1 and CDR2 are GTSNPN and SVGIG (reference sequence). The J segment lost 2 bases and the V segment lost 5 bases, leaving 2 bases of the junction unmatched. This CDR3 reads CAWVSGQETQYF. In DNA form, the CDR3 reads TGTGCCTGGGTTAGCGGGCAAGAGACCCAGTACTTC.